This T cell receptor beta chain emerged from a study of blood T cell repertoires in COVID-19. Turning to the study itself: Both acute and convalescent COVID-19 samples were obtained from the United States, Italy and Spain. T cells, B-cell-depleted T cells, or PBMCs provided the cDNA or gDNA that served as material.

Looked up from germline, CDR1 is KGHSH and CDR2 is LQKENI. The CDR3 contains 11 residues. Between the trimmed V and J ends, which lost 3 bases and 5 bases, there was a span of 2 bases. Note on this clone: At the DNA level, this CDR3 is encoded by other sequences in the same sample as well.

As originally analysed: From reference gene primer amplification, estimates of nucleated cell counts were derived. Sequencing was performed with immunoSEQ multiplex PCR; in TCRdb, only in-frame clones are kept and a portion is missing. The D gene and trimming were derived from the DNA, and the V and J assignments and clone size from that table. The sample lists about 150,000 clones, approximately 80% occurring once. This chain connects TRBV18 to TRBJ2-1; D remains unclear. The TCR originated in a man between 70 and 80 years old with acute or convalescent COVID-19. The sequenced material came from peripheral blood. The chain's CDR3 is CASSPDNEQFF. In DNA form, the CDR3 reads TGTGCCAGCTCACCCGACAATGAGCAGTTCTTC. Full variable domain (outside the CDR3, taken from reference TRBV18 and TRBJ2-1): NAGVMQNPRHLVRRRGQEARLRCSPMKGHSHVYWYRQLPEEGLKFMVYLQKENIIDESGMPKERFSAEFPKEGPSILRIQQVVRGDSAAYFCASSPDNEQFFGPGTRLTVL.